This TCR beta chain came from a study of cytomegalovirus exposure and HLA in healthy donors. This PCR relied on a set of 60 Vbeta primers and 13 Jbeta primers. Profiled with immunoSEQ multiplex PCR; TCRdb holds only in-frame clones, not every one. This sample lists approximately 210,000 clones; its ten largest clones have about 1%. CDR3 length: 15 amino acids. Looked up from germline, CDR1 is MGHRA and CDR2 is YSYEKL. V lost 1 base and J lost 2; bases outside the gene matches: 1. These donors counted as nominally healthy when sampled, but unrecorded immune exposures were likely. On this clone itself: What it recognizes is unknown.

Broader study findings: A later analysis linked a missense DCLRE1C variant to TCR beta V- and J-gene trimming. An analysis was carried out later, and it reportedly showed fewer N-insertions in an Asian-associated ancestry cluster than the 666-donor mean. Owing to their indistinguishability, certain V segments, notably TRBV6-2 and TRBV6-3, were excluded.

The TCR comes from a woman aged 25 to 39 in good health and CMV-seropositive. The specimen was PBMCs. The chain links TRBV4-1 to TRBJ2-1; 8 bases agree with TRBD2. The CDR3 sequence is CASSQGGGPYNEQFF. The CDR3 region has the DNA TGCGCCAGCAGCCAAGGCGGGGGGCCCTACAATGAGCAGTTCTTC.